These T cell receptor beta chains were read from a single sample in a study of patients and donors after allogeneic stem cell transplantation. Each CDR3 protein gets one entry after TCRdb re-called the RT-PCR reads with MiXCR. In the table there are tens of thousands of distinct CDR3 sequences, 26% of which are singletons. Sample: blood, either unsorted or a sorted T cell fraction (not recorded which). The source of these receptors is a human donor who was either an allogeneic HSCT recipient or a stem cell or donor lymphocyte infusion donor (not recorded which). It is not recorded whose cells these are; they may come from a transplant donor. Each CDR3 is given without its conserved first and last residue. Fields, in order: J gene, V gene, CDR3 protein.

j_gene: TRBJ2-5; v_gene: TRBV4-2; CDR3aa: ASSQVGGMETQY
j_gene: TRBJ1-6; v_gene: TRBV5-1; CDR3aa: ASSLVSGTGDLGNSPLH
j_gene: TRBJ2-4; v_gene: TRBV7-2; CDR3aa: ASSLGTSLAKNIQY
j_gene: TRBJ2-4; v_gene: TRBV7-9; CDR3aa: ASSRDRGNLKNIQY
j_gene: TRBJ2-5; v_gene: TRBV24-1; CDR3aa: ATSDFGETQY
j_gene: TRBJ1-5; v_gene: TRBV7-2; CDR3aa: ASSLTGDQPQH
j_gene: TRBJ1-1; v_gene: TRBV4-2; CDR3aa: ASSPPLGTEAF
j_gene: TRBJ1-2; v_gene: TRBV12-3/TRBV12-4; CDR3aa: ASTKLNYGYT
j_gene: TRBJ2-7; v_gene: TRBV5-1; CDR3aa: ASSLAEGKRYYEQY
j_gene: TRBJ1-1; v_gene: TRBV18; CDR3aa: ASSPGTPRGYTEAF
j_gene: TRBJ1-1; v_gene: TRBV6-6; CDR3aa: ASRYRDAEAF
j_gene: TRBJ2-3; v_gene: TRBV11-2; CDR3aa: ASSFGGGDTQY
j_gene: TRBJ2-5; v_gene: TRBV9; CDR3aa: ASSARGQYQETQY
j_gene: TRBJ1-1; v_gene: TRBV20-1; CDR3aa: SASGQGKDTEAF
j_gene: TRBJ2-3; v_gene: TRBV7-2; CDR3aa: ASSDTGTSGRHTQY
j_gene: TRBJ1-3; v_gene: TRBV3-1; CDR3aa: ASSFQSPDILY
j_gene: TRBJ2-4; v_gene: TRBV15; CDR3aa: ATSMGWGAKNIQY
j_gene: TRBJ1-5; v_gene: TRBV4-1; CDR3aa: ASSQGSDQPQH
j_gene: TRBJ2-5; v_gene: TRBV7-9; CDR3aa: ASSLSRDKLFFQETQY
j_gene: TRBJ1-2; v_gene: TRBV4-2; CDR3aa: ASSQALDYGYT
j_gene: TRBJ2-5; v_gene: TRBV7-2; CDR3aa: ASSFGGGVETQY
j_gene: TRBJ1-1; v_gene: TRBV6-6; CDR3aa: ASSYPQDTEAF
j_gene: TRBJ2-2; v_gene: TRBV25-1; CDR3aa: ASIRSNTGELF
j_gene: TRBJ2-1; v_gene: TRBV28; CDR3aa: ASSTRYTFYNEQF
j_gene: TRBJ2-1; v_gene: TRBV20-1; CDR3aa: SAGRSSYNEQF
j_gene: TRBJ2-3; v_gene: TRBV2; CDR3aa: ASSERTSGGGGRTDTQY
j_gene: TRBJ2-5; v_gene: TRBV5-6; CDR3aa: ASSIGPGPQETQY
j_gene: TRBJ1-2; v_gene: TRBV10-3; CDR3aa: AIRWTGNTAYGYT
j_gene: TRBJ2-7; v_gene: TRBV12-3/TRBV12-4; CDR3aa: ASHRGRGPVYEQY
j_gene: TRBJ1-1; v_gene: TRBV18; CDR3aa: ASSPRDSYTEAF
j_gene: TRBJ1-1; v_gene: TRBV11-2; CDR3aa: ASSLLRTGGDTEAF
j_gene: TRBJ2-2; v_gene: TRBV10-3; CDR3aa: AISLRGPANTGELF
j_gene: TRBJ2-7; v_gene: TRBV9; CDR3aa: ASSEGNSYEQY
j_gene: TRBJ1-2; v_gene: TRBV2; CDR3aa: ASAETPTNYGYT
j_gene: TRBJ2-3; v_gene: TRBV3-1; CDR3aa: ASSPARLAGGTDTQY
j_gene: TRBJ1-3; v_gene: TRBV7-6; CDR3aa: ASSLSPDSSGNTIY
j_gene: TRBJ2-7; v_gene: TRBV5-1; CDR3aa: ASSLSPGQLPYEQY
j_gene: TRBJ2-1; v_gene: TRBV15; CDR3aa: ATSRGDSYNEQF
j_gene: TRBJ1-1; v_gene: TRBV27; CDR3aa: ASSPGTTEAF
j_gene: TRBJ2-2; v_gene: TRBV6-2/TRBV6-3; CDR3aa: ASSPTRSTGELF
j_gene: TRBJ1-5; v_gene: TRBV12-3/TRBV12-4; CDR3aa: ASSRRPGQGIQPQH
j_gene: TRBJ1-2; v_gene: TRBV5-1; CDR3aa: ASSLDRVLGYT
j_gene: TRBJ1-4; v_gene: TRBV6-6; CDR3aa: ASRDRPTNEKLF
j_gene: TRBJ2-2; v_gene: TRBV5-1; CDR3aa: ASSQTGTRNTGELF
j_gene: TRBJ1-1; v_gene: TRBV12-3/TRBV12-4; CDR3aa: ASSLWAGGTEAF